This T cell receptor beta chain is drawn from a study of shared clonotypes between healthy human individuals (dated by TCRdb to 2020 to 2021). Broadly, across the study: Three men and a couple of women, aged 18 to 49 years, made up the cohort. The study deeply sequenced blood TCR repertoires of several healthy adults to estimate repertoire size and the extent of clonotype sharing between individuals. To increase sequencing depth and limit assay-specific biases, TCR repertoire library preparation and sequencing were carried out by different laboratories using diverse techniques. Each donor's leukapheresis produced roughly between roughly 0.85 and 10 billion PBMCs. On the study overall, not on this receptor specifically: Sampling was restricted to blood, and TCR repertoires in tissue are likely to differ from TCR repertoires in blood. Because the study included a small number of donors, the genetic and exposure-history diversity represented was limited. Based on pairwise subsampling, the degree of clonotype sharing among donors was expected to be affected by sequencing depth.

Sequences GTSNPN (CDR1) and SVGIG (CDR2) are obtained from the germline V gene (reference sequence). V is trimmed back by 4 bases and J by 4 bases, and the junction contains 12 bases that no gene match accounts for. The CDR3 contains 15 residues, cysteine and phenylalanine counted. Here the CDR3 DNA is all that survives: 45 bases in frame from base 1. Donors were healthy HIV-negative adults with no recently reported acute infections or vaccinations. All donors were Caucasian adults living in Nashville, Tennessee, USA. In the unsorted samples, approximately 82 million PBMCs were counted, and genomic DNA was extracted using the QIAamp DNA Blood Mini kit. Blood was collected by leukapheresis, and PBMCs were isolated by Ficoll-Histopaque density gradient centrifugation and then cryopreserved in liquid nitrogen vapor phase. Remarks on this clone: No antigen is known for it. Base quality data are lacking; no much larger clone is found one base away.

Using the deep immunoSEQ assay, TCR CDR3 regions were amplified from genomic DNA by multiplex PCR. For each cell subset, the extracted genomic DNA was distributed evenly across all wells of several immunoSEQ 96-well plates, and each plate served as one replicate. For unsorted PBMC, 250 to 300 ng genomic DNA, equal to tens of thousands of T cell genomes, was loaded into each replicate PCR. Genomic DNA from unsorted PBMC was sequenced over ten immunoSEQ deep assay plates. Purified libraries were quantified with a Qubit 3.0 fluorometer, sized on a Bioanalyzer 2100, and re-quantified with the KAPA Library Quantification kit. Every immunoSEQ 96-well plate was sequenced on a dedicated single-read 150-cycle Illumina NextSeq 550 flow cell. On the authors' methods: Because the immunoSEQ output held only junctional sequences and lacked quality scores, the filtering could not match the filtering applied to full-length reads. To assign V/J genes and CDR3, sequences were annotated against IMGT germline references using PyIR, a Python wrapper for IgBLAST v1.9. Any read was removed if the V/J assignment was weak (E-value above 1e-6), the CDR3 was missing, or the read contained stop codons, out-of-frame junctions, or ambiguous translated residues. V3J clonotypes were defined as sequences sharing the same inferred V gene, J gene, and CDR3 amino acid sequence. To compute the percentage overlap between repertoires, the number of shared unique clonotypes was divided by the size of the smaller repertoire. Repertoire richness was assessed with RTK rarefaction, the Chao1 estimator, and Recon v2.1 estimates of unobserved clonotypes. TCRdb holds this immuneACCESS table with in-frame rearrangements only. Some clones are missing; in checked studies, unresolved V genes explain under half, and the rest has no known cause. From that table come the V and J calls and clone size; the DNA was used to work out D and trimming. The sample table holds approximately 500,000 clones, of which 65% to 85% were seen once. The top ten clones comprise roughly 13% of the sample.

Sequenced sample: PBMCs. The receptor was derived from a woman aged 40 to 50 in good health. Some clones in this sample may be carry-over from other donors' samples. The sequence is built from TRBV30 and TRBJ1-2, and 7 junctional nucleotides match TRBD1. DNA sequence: TGTGCCTGGAAAACTACCGGGACAGCCACCTATGGCTACACCTTC. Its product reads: CAWKTTGTATYGYTF.